This passage covers 19 T cell receptor beta chains from one sample sequenced in a study of T cell repertoires in cytomegalovirus infection. One entry per CDR3 protein, called by TCRdb with MiXCR from the reads. Among around 740,000 distinct CDR3 sequences listed, 35% to 40% were seen once. Source material: PBMCs. These receptors were obtained from a human donor in good health (CMV status not recorded). Some clones in this sample may be carry-over from other donors' samples.

V gene TRBV20-1 combines with J gene TRBJ1-5; 10 nucleotides line up with TRBD1. This CDR3 is 13 amino acids long. From germline, CDR1 is DFQATT and CDR2 SNEGSKA (reference sequence). The junction had 6 bases not matched to a gene; V was cut back by 5 bases and J by 8 bases. The CDR3 spells CSAGGQGREPQHF. The CDR3 bases are TGCAGTGCTGGGGGACAGGGGAGGGAGCCCCAGCATTTT.

The chain uses TRBV10-3 and TRBJ2-1; tentatively, D is TRBD1 or TRBD2 (5 bases each). Looked up from germline, CDR1 is ENHRY and CDR2 is SYGVKD. Trimming cost V 2 bases and J 5 bases, with 16 bases left between them. CDR3 size: 16 residues. In DNA, the CDR3 is TGTGCCATCAGTGAGGGGGCGTTTATGAGGGACAATGAGCAGTTCTTC. Protein: CAISEGAFMRDNEQFF.

The rearrangement uses TRBV4-1 and TRBJ2-1, with 7 nucleotides matching TRBD2. Trimming removed 4 bases from V and 3 bases from J; junction bases left unmatched: 9. This CDR3 spans 16 amino acids. Germline-derived CDR1 and CDR2 are MGHRA and YSYEKL. The CDR3 is CASSLARELYYNEQFF. CDR3 in DNA: TGCGCCAGCAGCCTGGCGCGGGAGCTCTACTACAATGAGCAGTTCTTC.

In its sample, this clonotype was seen once. The junction departs from the called germline gene at one end, perhaps through a read error. The chain couples TRBV4-1 to TRBJ2-3; the match to TRBD2 covers 9 bases. Germline V gives CDR1 MGHRA, CDR2 YSYEKL. This CDR3 contains 18 residues. The CDR3 loop reads CASSQAAHGAGGPETQYF. The CDR3 bases are TGTGCCAGCAGCCAAGCAGCTCACGGGGCGGGGGGGCCGGAGACGCAGTATTTT.

This clonotype was seen at least ten times. The rearrangement joins TRBV27 to TRBJ1-6; D is unclear. From germline, CDR1 is MNHEY and CDR2 SMNVEV (reference sequence). The CDR3 runs 14 residues. The V gene lost 0 bases and the J gene lost 9 bases, with 9 bases spanning the gap. The DNA of the CDR3 is TGTGCCAGCAGTTTATCGGCGACGGGTTCACCCCTCCACTTT. This codes for CASSLSATGSPLHF.

This clonotype was seen a few times. CDR3 bases: TGTGCCACCAGCAATCGGCGGACTAGCACAGATACGCAGTATTTT. Amino acids: CATSNRRTSTDTQYF. The chain links TRBV15 to TRBJ2-3; weak D call: TRBD2 (5 bases). This CDR3 spans 15 amino acids. V was pared by 4 bases and J by 0 bases, with 11 bases between. Germline lookup yields CDR1 LNHNV and CDR2 YYDKDF (reference sequence).

The J gene is TRBJ2-1, the V gene TRBV27; possible D gene TRBD2, 7 bases. V lost 2 bases to trimming and J lost 4 bases, with 27 bases between them. The germline V gene encodes CDR1 MNHEY and CDR2 SMNVEV (reference sequence). This CDR3 has 20 residues. Written as DNA, the CDR3 is TGTGCCAGCAGTTTAGGTCCAGGGTCTAGGGGGAGGGCCTGGTACAATGAGCAGTTCTTC. Protein sequence: CASSLGPGSRGRAWYNEQFF.

This clonotype was seen a handful of times. The genes are TRBV12-3 or TRBV12-4 and TRBJ2-1, with TRBD1 matching over 12 bases. CDR3 length: 14 residues. The J segment lost 8 bases and the V segment lost 4 bases, leaving 3 bases of the junction unmatched. CDR3 loop: CASSSGQGAYEQFF. The CDR3 DNA sequence: TGTGCCAGCAGTTCGGGACAGGGGGCTTATGAGCAGTTCTTC.

This clonotype came up many times. The CDR3 is CASSLGLTGANVLTF. The DNA for the CDR3 is TGTGCCAGCAGCTTGGGGCTGACTGGGGCCAACGTCCTGACTTTC. The V call is TRBV7-9, the J call TRBJ2-6; a possible D gene is TRBD1 (5 bases). This CDR3 spans 15 amino acids. Trimming cost V 3 bases and J 2 bases, with 8 bases left between them. Germline lookup yields CDR1 SEHNR and CDR2 FQNEAQ (reference sequence).

The J gene is TRBJ2-1, the V gene TRBV28; D is unclear. This CDR3 comprises 12 residues. Germline CDR1 MDHEN, CDR2 SYDVKM. The V and J ends lost 7 bases and 12 bases respectively, with 16 bases between them. The CDR3 DNA follows: TGTGCCAGCAATCGAGGCCAAGAGTCGCAGTTCTTC. This gives the protein CASNRGQESQFF.

CDR3 sequence (DNA): TGTGCCAGCAGTTTTGAGACAGGCTACGAGCAGTACTTC. Translated, it gives CASSFETGYEQYF. The chain employs TRBV28 and TRBJ2-7; TRBD1 is a possible D gene (6 bases). CDR1 and CDR2 from the germline V gene are MDHEN and SYDVKM. The CDR3 is 13 residues long. V lost 3 bases to trimming and J lost 3 bases, with 9 bases between them.

V is TRBV28 and J is TRBJ1-1; D may be TRBD1 (5 bases). The CDR3 has 15 amino acids. Germline CDR1 MDHEN, CDR2 SYDVKM. The germline V and J ends were trimmed by 2 bases and 1 base, with 11 bases remaining between them. CDR3 region: CASSLPQGRNTEAFF. The CDR3 DNA reads as TGTGCCAGCAGTTTACCCCAGGGACGGAACACTGAAGCTTTCTTT.

V usage is TRBV3-1 and J usage is TRBJ2-2; D gene unclear. The ends were cut back, 4 bases at V and 7 bases at J, with 13 bases in the middle. This CDR3 is built from 14 residues. Germline V gene sequence: CDR1 LGHDT, CDR2 YNNKEL (reference sequence). This CDR3 is CASSPLQQGGELFF. The CDR3 DNA sequence: TGTGCCAGCAGCCCCCTCCAACAAGGCGGGGAGCTGTTTTTT.

In this sample, this clonotype turned up a few times. The chain couples TRBV28 to TRBJ1-4; possible D gene TRBD1, 5 bases. V shed 1 base and J shed 8 bases, with 11 bases lying between them. Germline V gene data show CDR1 as MDHEN and CDR2 as SYDVKM. CDR3 length: 14 residues. CDR3 loop: CASSLFRGYEKLFF. In nucleotides, the CDR3 is TGTGCCAGCAGTTTATTTAGGGGTTACGAAAAACTGTTTTTT.

This chain joins TRBV6-7 and TRBJ2-7; no reliable D call. TRBV6-7 is marked as an open reading frame, function uncertain. Trimming left V 0 bases short and J 2 bases short, with 11 bases between. The CDR3 has 15 residues. The CDR3 region has the DNA TGTGCCAGCAGTTACTCTCAACCCGGTGCCTACGAGCAGTACTTC. Amino acid sequence: CASSYSQPGAYEQYF.

The chain is built from TRBV27 and TRBJ2-7; 7 nucleotides align to TRBD2. The CDR3 extends over 15 amino acids. CDR1 MNHEY and CDR2 SMNVEV come from the germline V gene (reference sequence). The J segment lost 2 bases and the V segment lost 6 bases, leaving 10 bases of the junction unmatched. Here the CDR3 DNA reads TGTGCCAGCAGCCTCTTCGCGGGAGAGGCCTACGAGCAGTACTTC. Protein product: CASSLFAGEAYEQYF.

This chain joins TRBV6-8 and TRBJ2-2; tentatively, D is TRBD1 (6 bases). With 3 bases removed from V and 6 bases from J, the gap between germline ends came to 20 bases. Germline V lookup: CDR1 MNHGY, CDR2 SAAAGT. The CDR3 is 17 residues long. The CDR3 reads CASSYRFGQGSAGELFF. CDR3 bases: TGTGCCAGCAGTTATCGGTTCGGTCAGGGGTCGGCCGGGGAGCTGTTTTTT.

Only a few counts were recorded for this clonotype. The chain combines TRBV19 with TRBJ2-1, with D possibly TRBD1 on 6 matching bases. V gave up 8 bases and J gave up 8 bases, with 16 bases separating them. The CDR3 runs to 13 residues. CDR1 is LNHDA, CDR2 SQIVND, per germline (reference sequence). Here the CDR3 reads CASGRQVGHEQFF. CDR3 DNA: TGTGCCAGTGGGAGACAGGTGGGCCATGAGCAGTTCTTC. The whole variable domain, remainder taken from reference TRBV19 and TRBJ2-1, is DGGITQSPKYLFRKEGQNVTLSCEQNLNHDAMYWYRQDPGQGLRLIYYSQIVNDFQKGDIAEGYSVSREKKESFPLTVTSAQKNPTAFYLCASGRQVGHEQFFGPGTRLTVL.

The table lists this clonotype with many counts. The chain has TRBV28 and TRBJ2-7; D is unclear. Germline assignment: CDR1 MDHEN and CDR2 SYDVKM. V shed 5 bases and J shed 2 bases, with 7 bases lying between them. This CDR3 comprises 12 residues. The CDR3 region is CASSPLPYEQYF. CDR3 bases: TGTGCCAGCAGTCCCCTTCCCTACGAGCAGTACTTC.